This TCR beta chain was captured by sequencing in a study of blood T cell repertoires in COVID-19. Study overall: Sites in the United States, Italy and Spain provided acute and convalescent COVID-19 samples. From T cells, B-cell-depleted T cells, or PBMCs came the material, which was cDNA or gDNA.

Remarks on this clone: Other DNA sequences in the same sample also yield this CDR3.

Per the authors' pipeline: Scientists estimated how many nucleated cells there were by amplifying reference gene primers. The repertoire was sequenced with immunoSEQ multiplex PCR; TCRdb's copy has only in-frame clones and lacks some. The DNA gave D and trimming, while V, J and clone size come from that table. The profile shows some 320,000 clones, just under 90% of them singletons. The CDR3 spans 12 residues. The germline V gene encodes CDR1 SGHRS and CDR2 YFSETQ. V lost 2 bases and J 4 bases, leaving 7 bases between the germline ends. Seattle enrolled patients during active infection and tracked them longitudinally.

This rearrangement joins TRBV5-1 to TRBJ2-7, with D perhaps TRBD1 (6 bases). This sequence was found in a woman aged 30 to 39 with COVID-19, enrolled during active disease. The source material was peripheral blood. In DNA form, the CDR3 reads TGCGCCAGCAGCTTAACAGGGTACGAGCAGTACTTC. Protein: CASSLTGYEQYF.